This T cell receptor (beta chain) appears in the sequencing data of a study of control samples from healthy donors and cancer patients. Assay used: immunoSEQ multiplex PCR; TCRdb lists only in-frame clones, some missing. The sample lists around 140,000 clones, approximately 94% occurring once. J gave up 1 base and V 6 bases, and 3 bases lay outside the gene matches. The CDR3 is 14 residues long. Germline V CDR1 and CDR2: MNHEY, SVGAGI. Sequencing was done on a sample of blood. This receptor was obtained from a man in his forties in good health. The rearrangement uses TRBV6-5 and TRBJ2-7, with TRBD1 matching over 10 bases. The DNA of the CDR3 is TGTGCCAGCAGCCCGGGACAGGGGTCCTACGAGCAGTACTTC. It yields the protein CASSPGQGSYEQYF.